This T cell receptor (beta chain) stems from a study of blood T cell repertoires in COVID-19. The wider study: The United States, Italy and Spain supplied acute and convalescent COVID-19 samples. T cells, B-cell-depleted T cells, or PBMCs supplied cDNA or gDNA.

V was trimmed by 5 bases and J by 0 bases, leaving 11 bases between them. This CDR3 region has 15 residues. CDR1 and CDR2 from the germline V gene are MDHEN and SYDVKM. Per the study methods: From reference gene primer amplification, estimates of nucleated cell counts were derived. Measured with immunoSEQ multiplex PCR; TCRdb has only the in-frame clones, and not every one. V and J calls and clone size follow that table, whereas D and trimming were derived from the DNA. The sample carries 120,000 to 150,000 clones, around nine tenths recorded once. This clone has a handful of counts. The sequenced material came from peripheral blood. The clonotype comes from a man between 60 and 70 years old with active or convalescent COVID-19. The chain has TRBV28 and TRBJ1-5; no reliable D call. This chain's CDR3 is CASSGGAYSNQPQHF. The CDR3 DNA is TGTGCCAGCAGTGGCGGAGCGTATAGCAATCAGCCCCAGCATTTT.